Shown below are 10 T cell receptor beta chains from a single sample sequenced in a study of regulatory T cells in long-lasting Graves disease. Library construction for TCR beta used iRepertoire HTBI primers and Arm-PCR of CDR3 regions. TCRdb reprocessed the multiplex PCR reads via MiXCR and lists one record per CDR3 protein. The data show a few hundred thousand distinct CDR3 sequences, under 25% seen once. Time point meaning: persistent/refractory GD, antithyroid drugs over 5 years with positive TRAb. Isolated PBMC RNA provided the starting material for the TCR library. The sequencing here drew on peripheral blood mononuclear cells (PBMCs), taken when the disease was refractory, from a patient treated with antithyroid drugs. These receptors were taken from a female donor with Graves disease.

This clonotype was picked up many times. The chain uses TRBV6-1 and TRBJ2-5, with 11 bases matching TRBD2. CDR3 length equals 15 residues. J was trimmed by 1 base and V by 4 bases; bases with no gene match: 2. The germline V gene encodes CDR1 MNHNS and CDR2 SASEGT. For the CDR3, the DNA is TGTGCCAGCAGTGGACTAGCGGGGCTCCAAGAGACCCAGTACTTC. It specifies CASSGLAGLQETQYF.

J is TRBJ1-3 and V is TRBV29-1; tentative D call: TRBD1 (5 bases). CDR3 length: 13 amino acids. CDR1 is SQVTM and CDR2 is ANQGSEA in the germline V gene. Trimming took off 8 bases at V and 4 bases at J, with 15 bases between the two ends. The CDR3 is CSNRDLRGNTIYF. The DNA of the CDR3 is TGCAGCAACCGGGACCTGCGGGGAAACACCATATATTTT.

The chain joins TRBV6-9 to TRBJ1-5; D is perhaps TRBD1 (5 bases). V lost 0 bases and J 0 bases, leaving 18 bases between the germline ends. Germline V gene lookup returns CDR1 MNHGY and CDR2 SVAAGI. CDR3 size: 19 residues. The CDR3 region has the DNA TGTGCCAGCAGTTATTCTACCCAGGGCCCGAACTATAGCAATCAGCCCCAGCATTTT. It codes for CASSYSTQGPNYSNQPQHF.

The chain has TRBV4-1 and TRBJ2-3; D gene unclear. The CDR3 contains 13 residues. Germline values: CDR1 MGHRA, CDR2 YSYEKL. V lost 4 bases and J lost 4, with 9 bases in between. This chain's CDR3 is CASSLFNADTQYF. The DNA for the CDR3 is TGCGCCAGCAGCCTCTTTAACGCAGATACGCAGTATTTT.

The chain uses TRBV2 and TRBJ2-7, with 9 bases aligning to TRBD1. There are 15 residues in the CDR3. From germline, CDR1 is SNHLY and CDR2 FYNNEI. J gave up 2 bases and V 7 bases, and 9 bases lay outside the gene matches. The CDR3 sequence: CASTLQGALTYEQYF. As DNA, the CDR3 is TGTGCCAGCACCCTACAGGGGGCGTTGACCTACGAGCAGTACTTC.

In this sample, this clonotype turned up many times. The chain recombines TRBV15 with TRBJ2-6; TRBD1 matches 7 bases. In germline, CDR1 is LNHNV, CDR2 YYDKDF (reference sequence). The CDR3 sequence is 17 residues long. Trimming at V came to 4 bases and at J to 0 bases, leaving 6 bases not matched to a gene. CDR3 in amino acids: CATSMDRQVSGANVLTF. The CDR3 DNA is TGTGCCACCAGCATGGACAGGCAAGTCTCTGGGGCCAACGTCCTGACTTTC.

The rearrangement uses TRBV6-5 and TRBJ1-3; the D is unclear. V gave up 4 bases and J gave up 0 bases, with 10 bases separating them. Germline assignment: CDR1 MNHEY and CDR2 SVGAGI. CDR3 length: 15 amino acids. The CDR3 region is CASSFELGSGNTIYF. DNA for the CDR3: TGTGCCAGCAGTTTTGAACTGGGCTCTGGAAACACCATATATTTT.

This clonotype showed up just a few times. The chain employs TRBV12-3 or TRBV12-4 and TRBJ2-1, with a tentative D call TRBD1 (6 bases). Trimming left V 3 bases short and J 3 bases short, with 12 bases between. The CDR3 has 15 residues. DNA for the CDR3: TGTGCCAGCAGTTTTCCCGGACAGCTCTACAATGAGCAGTTCTTC. Its translation: CASSFPGQLYNEQFF.

This clonotype was counted only a few times. The chain is built from TRBV24-1 and TRBJ1-5; D is possibly TRBD1 (6 bases). The germline V and J ends were trimmed by 3 bases and 1 base, with 12 bases remaining between them. The germline V gene has CDR1 KGHDR and CDR2 SFDVKD. This CDR3 is 16 amino acids long. The CDR3 DNA reads as TGTGCCACCAGTGATACGAGGGGGGCGAGCAATCAGCCCCAGCATTTT. Its protein is CATSDTRGASNQPQHF.

This clonotype showed up many times. The chain carries TRBV11-2 and TRBJ1-2, with 8 bases lining up with TRBD1. V was clipped by 3 bases and J by 8 bases; unmatched bases: 8. Germline V lookup: CDR1 SGHAT, CDR2 FQNNGV. The CDR3 covers 14 residues. CDR3 in amino acids: CASSLIGQGYGYTF. The CDR3 DNA follows: TGTGCCAGCAGCTTGATTGGACAGGGATACGGCTACACCTTC.